Below are 7 T cell receptor beta chains sequenced from a single sample in a study of cytomegalovirus exposure and HLA in healthy donors. With 60 Vbeta and 13 Jbeta primers, the PCR was carried out. Measured with immunoSEQ multiplex PCR; TCRdb has only the in-frame clones, and not every one. The table shows under 250,000 clones, with around 77% occurring only once. The specimen was PBMCs. These receptors all come from a woman between 25 and 40 years old in good health and CMV-seronegative.

This chain links TRBV7-9 with TRBJ1-4; D possibly corresponds to TRBD1 (5 bases). Trimming pared 3 bases from V and 8 bases from J, leaving 13 bases between. Germline loops: CDR1 SEHNR, CDR2 FQNEAQ (reference sequence). The length of the CDR3 is 14 residues. CDR3 bases: TGTGCCAGCAGCTTTCGGCAGGGTGCGGAAAAACTGTTTTTT. This translates into CASSFRQGAEKLFF.

This chain connects TRBV7-8 to TRBJ1-3; D is ambiguous. The V gene's germline CDR1 is SGHVS and CDR2 FQNEAQ. V lost 1 base and J 4 bases, leaving 5 bases between the germline ends. CDR3 length: 13 residues. CDR3 region: CASSLVIGNTIYF. The CDR3, as DNA: TGTGCCAGCAGCTTAGTTATAGGAAACACCATATATTTT.

The count of this clone is one. The chain links TRBV2 to TRBJ1-2; 9 bases fit TRBD1. The germline CDR1 and CDR2 sequences are SNHLY and FYNNEI. The CDR3 has 16 residues. With 3 bases clipped from V and 7 bases from J, the junction kept 12 bases outside the gene matches. CDR3 DNA sequence: TGTGCCAGCAGTGAGGATACCGGGACAGGGTTTGGTGGCTACACCTTC. Protein sequence: CASSEDTGTGFGGYTF.

CDR3 bases: TGTGCCAGTAGTATATCGGGAGGAAACTATGGCTACACCTTC. This encodes CASSISGGNYGYTF. The chain uses TRBV19 and TRBJ1-2; D gene uncertain. This CDR3 is built from 14 residues. V was clipped by 2 bases and J by 2 bases, with 9 bases between them. Germline V gene lookup returns CDR1 LNHDA and CDR2 SQIVND (reference sequence).

This clone appeared once. The chain uses TRBV6-5 and TRBJ1-2; D call uncertain. CDR1 and CDR2 (germline): MNHEY, SVGAGI. The V gene lost 7 bases and the J gene lost 2 bases, with 11 bases spanning the gap. This CDR3 has 13 amino acids. This CDR3 is CASNGGLNYGYTF. The CDR3 region has the DNA TGTGCCAGCAACGGAGGACTGAACTATGGCTACACCTTC.

The V call is TRBV2, the J call TRBJ1-1; 8 bases line up with TRBD1. Germline assignment: CDR1 SNHLY and CDR2 FYNNEI. Losses at the gene ends were 6 bases for V and 4 bases for J; bases not matched to a gene: 10. This CDR3 is built from 15 residues. The CDR3 region is CASRPRGQGGTEAFF. CDR3 nucleotide sequence: TGTGCCAGCAGGCCCAGAGGACAGGGAGGCACTGAAGCTTTCTTT.

The rearrangement joins TRBV25-1 to TRBJ2-7; 8 bases are a match to TRBD2. CDR3 length equals 18 residues. Germline lookup yields CDR1 MGHDK and CDR2 SYGVNS. The V and J ends lost 5 bases and 0 bases, in that order; junction bases with no gene match: 15. The CDR3 spells CASSPQSGGGSSSYEQYF. CDR3 nucleotides: TGTGCCAGCAGTCCTCAGAGCGGGGGCGGATCCTCCTCCTACGAGCAGTACTTC.